Given below is one TCR beta chain in context. This specimen comes from a study of blood T cell repertoires in COVID-19. Whole-study context: T cells, B-cell-depleted T cells, or PBMCs supplied cDNA or gDNA.

Participants spanned ages about 18 to 90 years and resided in roughly 26 US areas. Cohorts were assigned according to the clinical history that participants reported. Authors' data handling: Reference gene primer amplification in the assay estimated nucleated cell counts. Libraries were prepared by immunoSEQ multiplex PCR; TCRdb keeps only in-frame clonotypes and omits some of them. The V and J calls and the clone size are those of that table, but D and trimming were determined from the DNA. The sample has about 160,000 clones, more than 70% seen once; the top ten hold less than 20%. The clonotype was recovered from a man in his 60s who had recovered from COVID-19. Sequencing used PBMCs or T cells enriched from blood (not recorded which).

The CDR3 DNA reads TGTGCCTGGAGCACTCCGACAGTCTCTGGGGCCAACGTCCTGACTTTC. Its protein product is CAWSTPTVSGANVLTF. The chain combines TRBV30 with TRBJ2-6, with D perhaps TRBD1 (5 bases). CDR1 is GTSNPN, CDR2 SVGIG, per germline (reference sequence). Trimming left V 3 bases short and J 0 bases short, with 12 bases between. This CDR3 contains 16 residues.